The 22 T cell receptor beta chains presented below share a single source sample, sequenced in a study of cytomegalovirus exposure and HLA in healthy donors. This PCR relied on a set of 60 Vbeta primers and 13 Jbeta primers. Sequencing used immunoSEQ multiplex PCR; TCRdb keeps in-frame clones, though not all of them. This sample has 54,000 or so clones, with roughly 70% found just once. Material: PBMCs. The receptors stem from a woman in her sixties or seventies in good health and CMV-seropositive.

J is TRBJ1-1 and V is TRBV4-3; D is unresolved. Trimming shortened V by 0 bases and J by 6 bases, and 11 bases separated the two germline ends. Germline V gene lookup returns CDR1 LGHNA and CDR2 YSLEER. The CDR3 contains 14 residues. The CDR3 protein is CASSQDRYGAEAFF. DNA for the CDR3: TGCGCCAGCAGCCAAGATCGGTACGGGGCTGAAGCTTTCTTT.

The genes are TRBV5-8 and TRBJ1-4; no clear D. Germline V gene lookup returns CDR1 SGHTS and CDR2 YDEGEE. The CDR3 contains 15 residues. V was shortened by 2 bases and J by 0 bases, with 8 bases between the two germline ends. CDR3 DNA sequence: TGTGCCAGCAGCTTAACGGTTTCAACTAATGAAAAACTGTTTTTT. Encoded protein: CASSLTVSTNEKLFF.

The chain links TRBV21-1 to TRBJ2-2; TRBD1, the table's D call, lacks a check against the DNA. TRBV21-1 represents a pseudogene. There are 15 residues in the CDR3. Written as DNA, the CDR3 is TGTGCCAGCAGCGACGAGGGGGCGCACACCGGGGAGCTGTTTTTT. Translating it yields CASSDEGAHTGELFF.

This chain joins TRBV6-4 and TRBJ2-3, with 8 positions matching TRBD2. The CDR3 has 15 residues. CDR1 is MRHNA and CDR2 is SNTAGT in the germline V gene. V gave up 4 bases and J gave up 4 bases; unmatched junction bases: 7. The CDR3 DNA sequence: TGTGCCAGCAGTGTGAGAGCGGGGGATTCAGATACGCAGTATTTT. The encoded protein is CASSVRAGDSDTQYF.

The chain employs TRBV23-1 and TRBJ2-7; D ambiguous. TRBV23-1 is labeled an ORF, and its function is uncertain. V lost 2 bases and J 0 bases, leaving 14 bases between the germline ends. CDR3 size: 16 residues. Written as DNA, the CDR3 is TGCGCCAGCAGTCAAAGATTGAGGAAGAGCTCCTACGAGCAGTACTTC. Translation: CASSQRLRKSSYEQYF.

The CDR3 nucleotides read TGTGCCAGCAGCTATTTCGGACTAGCGGGGGGATACGAGCAGTACTTC. Protein sequence: CASSYFGLAGGYEQYF. The V and J genes are TRBV7-9 and TRBJ2-7, with 14 nucleotides matching TRBD2. Losses at the gene ends were 4 bases for V and 4 bases for J; bases not matched to a gene: 6. There are 16 residues in the CDR3. Germline-derived CDR1 and CDR2 are SEHNR and FQNEAQ (reference sequence).

This clone was picked up a small number of times. V gene TRBV7-2 combines with J gene TRBJ1-2; no firm D call. The CDR3 loop spans 14 amino acids. Trimming cost V 3 bases and J 6 bases, with 14 bases left between them. Per germline, CDR1 SGHTA and CDR2 FQGNSA. The CDR3 region has the DNA TGTGCCAGCAGCTTCGAGACCCGCCAGGATGGCTACACCTTC. Its protein is CASSFETRQDGYTF.

J is TRBJ2-5 and V is TRBV11-3, with a weak D call TRBD2 (5 bases). CDR1 and CDR2 from the germline V gene are SGHNT and YENEEA. CDR3 length: 13 residues. The V and J ends lost 5 bases and 5 bases respectively, with 12 bases between them. The CDR3 region is CASSRNSGETQYF. CDR3 coding DNA: TGTGCCAGCAGCCGTAACTCGGGGGAGACCCAGTACTTC.

The chain has TRBV7-2 and TRBJ2-5, with 9 bases lining up with TRBD2. Germline V lookup: CDR1 SGHTA, CDR2 FQGNSA. This CDR3 region has 16 residues. V lost 5 bases to trimming and J lost 5 bases; unmatched junction nucleotides: 12. CDR3 sequence (DNA): TGTGCCAGCAGCCTAGTGGCTAGCGGGGTCGGTGAGACCCAGTACTTC. Encoded protein: CASSLVASGVGETQYF.

The chain's CDR3 is CASSLAPDGGGAGEQFF. CDR3 nucleotide sequence: TGCGCCAGCAGCTTGGCGCCTGACGGGGGAGGGGCAGGAGAGCAGTTCTTC. V is TRBV5-1 and J is TRBJ2-1; 7 bases align to TRBD2. This CDR3 spans 17 amino acids. The V and J ends lost 0 bases and 10 bases, in that order; junction bases with no gene match: 16. Germline assignment: CDR1 SGHRS and CDR2 YFSETQ. Using reference TRBV5-1 and TRBJ2-1 for the parts outside the CDR3, the full variable domain is KAGVTQTPRYLIKTRGQQVTLSCSPISGHRSVSWYQQTPGQGLQFLFEYFSETQRNKGNFPGRFSGRQFSNSRSEMNVSTLELGDSALYLCASSLAPDGGGAGEQFFGPGTRLTVL.

The gene calls are TRBV6-5 and TRBJ2-5; 8 bases are shared with TRBD1. The end of the DNA is better explained by TRBJ2-7, so the J call may be wrong. In germline, CDR1 is MNHEY, CDR2 SVGAGI. This CDR3 region has 15 residues. The CDR3 here is CASSKDRVPLYEQYF. The CDR3 DNA reads as TGTGCCAGCAGTAAGGACAGGGTGCCGTTGTACGAGCAGTACTTC.

The rearrangement links TRBV19 to TRBJ1-1, with a weak D call TRBD1 (5 bases). V lost 5 bases to trimming and J lost 5 bases, with 18 bases between them. Germline values: CDR1 LNHDA, CDR2 SQIVND (reference sequence). The CDR3 runs to 15 residues. CDR3 coding DNA: TGTGCCAGTAGTCCAGCAGGGTTTGCGAAGACTGAAGCTTTCTTT. Translating it yields CASSPAGFAKTEAFF.

The gene calls are TRBV10-3 and TRBJ2-7; 8 positions match TRBD1. Per germline, CDR1 ENHRY and CDR2 SYGVKD. V was pared by 3 bases and J by 6 bases, with 10 bases of the junction left unmatched. CDR3 size: 15 residues. CDR3 sequence (DNA): TGTGCCATCAGTGAAACCCGGCAGGGGGCTGGCGAGCAGTACTTC. Amino acids: CAISETRQGAGEQYF.

This chain joins TRBV11-2 and TRBJ2-5; D perhaps matches TRBD1 (6 bases). The CDR3 extends over 14 amino acids. The ends were cut back, 5 bases at V and 4 bases at J, with 14 bases in the middle. Looked up from germline, CDR1 is SGHAT and CDR2 is FQNNGV. The CDR3: CASSELQGRETQYF. The CDR3 DNA is TGTGCCAGCAGCGAATTACAGGGTCGAGAGACCCAGTACTTC.

The chain links TRBV4-2 to TRBJ2-5, with D perhaps matching TRBD2 (6 bases). The CDR3 runs to 17 residues. Germline V gene sequence: CDR1 LGHNA, CDR2 YNFKEQ. V was cut by 4 bases and J by 1 base, with 19 bases left in between. Here the CDR3 DNA reads TGTGCCAGCAGCCCGGCCGGAGGCGGGGATCTCCAAGAGACCCAGTACTTC. As protein: CASSPAGGGDLQETQYF.

The V and J genes are TRBV2 and TRBJ1-1; TRBD1 aligns across 8 bases. From germline, CDR1 is SNHLY and CDR2 FYNNEI. V lost 6 bases and J lost 11; bases outside the gene matches: 17. There are 15 residues in the CDR3. This CDR3 is CASSEDREVYLKAFF. The CDR3 DNA reads TGTGCCAGCAGCGAGGACAGGGAGGTATACCTGAAGGCTTTCTTT.

The V gene is TRBV1, the J gene TRBJ2-3; TRBD1, the table's D call, lacks a check against the DNA. TRBV1 is reported as a pseudogene. The CDR3 sequence is 14 residues long. Here the CDR3 reads CTSSRGTGPDTQYF. The CDR3 nucleotides are TGCACCAGCAGCCGCGGGACAGGTCCAGATACGCAGTATTTT.

The count of this clone is one. The chain has TRBV6-5 and TRBJ2-1; TRBD1 matches at 9 bases. Germline CDR1 reads MNHEY; CDR2 reads SVGAGI. The CDR3 is 12 amino acids. Germline trimming cut 10 bases from V and 7 bases from J; bases unmatched to any gene: 5. The CDR3 nucleotides read TGTGCCATCGGGACAGGGAATAATGAGCAGTTCTTC. It translates to CAIGTGNNEQFF.

This chain joins TRBV2 and TRBJ1-5; TRBD1 agrees at 7 bases. After removal of 6 bases from V and 4 bases from J, the junction contained 9 bases not matched to a gene. CDR1 is SNHLY and CDR2 is FYNNEI in the germline V gene. CDR3 length: 15 amino acids. The CDR3 spells CASRPGTAHNQPQHF. The DNA for the CDR3 is TGTGCCAGCAGACCCGGGACAGCACATAATCAGCCCCAGCATTTT.

This clone has a handful of counts. The gene calls are TRBV7-9 and TRBJ2-7, with D unresolved. The length of the CDR3 is 14 residues. The V end was cut by 0 bases, the J end by 5 bases, with 11 bases between. CDR1 and CDR2 (germline): SEHNR, FQNEAQ (reference sequence). The CDR3 DNA is TGTGCCAGCAGCTTAGCCTCCGGGTTCCACGAGCAGTACTTC. It yields the protein CASSLASGFHEQYF.

CDR3 bases: TGTGCCACCAGCAGCCCGTCGGGACAGAACTACGAGCAGTACTTC. Translating it yields CATSSPSGQNYEQYF. The genes are TRBV15 and TRBJ2-7; 7 positions match TRBD1. V trimming: 3 bases; J trimming: 3 bases; junction bases outside the gene matches: 8. The CDR3 spans 15 residues. Germline CDR1 LNHNV, CDR2 YYDKDF (reference sequence).

Concerning this clone: At one of its ends the junction is not consistent with the germline gene, which may arise from a read error. V is TRBV7-2 and J is TRBJ1-4; D gene ambiguous. The CDR3 has 12 residues. Per the germline V gene, CDR1 is SGHTA and CDR2 is FQGNSA. The CDR3 sequence: CASSLVGEKLSF. The CDR3 bases are TGTGCCAGCAGCTTAGTTGGTGAAAAACTGTCTTTT.